This T cell receptor beta chain was recovered during a study of radiation and T cells in renal cell carcinoma. Study-wide points: Top tumor clonotypes rose in blood 2 weeks post-radiation, then contracted.

Repertoires were generated with immunoSEQ multiplex PCR, while TCRdb's copy carries only in-frame clones and drops some. The sample has just over 95,000 clones, around 84% seen once. A note on this clone: Its antigen remains unknown.

Time point meaning: blood 4 weeks post-SBRT, at nephrectomy. Treatment here: 15 Gy SBRT to primary tumor, nephrectomy 4 weeks later. Per the germline V gene, CDR1 is SEHNR and CDR2 is FQNEAQ (reference sequence). The CDR3 is 18 residues long. V was cut by 4 bases and J by 1 base, with 22 bases left in between. This TCR came from a man between 60 and 75 years old with renal cell carcinoma. The genes are TRBV7-9 and TRBJ1-2; D is unclear. This sample comprised blood, obtained from a patient whose treatment included radiotherapy and nephrectomy. The CDR3 DNA sequence: TGTGCCAGCAGCTCGACCCTCACCCTCGGGCCATATAACTATGGCTACACCTTC. It is translated as CASSSTLTLGPYNYGYTF.